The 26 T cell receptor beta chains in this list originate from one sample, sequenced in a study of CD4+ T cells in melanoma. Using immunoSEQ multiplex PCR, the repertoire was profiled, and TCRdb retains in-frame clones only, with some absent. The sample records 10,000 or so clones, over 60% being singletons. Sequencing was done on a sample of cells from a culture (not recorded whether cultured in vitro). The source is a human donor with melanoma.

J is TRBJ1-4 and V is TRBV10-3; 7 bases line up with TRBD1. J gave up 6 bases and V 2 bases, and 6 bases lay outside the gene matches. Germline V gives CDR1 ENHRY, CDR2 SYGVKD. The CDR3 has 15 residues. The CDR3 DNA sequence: TGTGCCATCAGTGAGATACAGGGGCACGATGAAAAACTGTTTTTT. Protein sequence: CAISEIQGHDEKLFF.

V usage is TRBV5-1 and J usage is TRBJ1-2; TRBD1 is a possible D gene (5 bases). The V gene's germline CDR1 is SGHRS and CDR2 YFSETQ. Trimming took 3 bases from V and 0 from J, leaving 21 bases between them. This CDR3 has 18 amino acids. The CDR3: CASSSLGETVNPNYGYTF. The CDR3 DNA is TGCGCCAGCAGCTCATTGGGGGAGACAGTGAACCCTAACTATGGCTACACCTTC. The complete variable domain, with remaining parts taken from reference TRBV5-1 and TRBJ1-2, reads KAGVTQTPRYLIKTRGQQVTLSCSPISGHRSVSWYQQTPGQGLQFLFEYFSETQRNKGNFPGRFSGRQFSNSRSEMNVSTLELGDSALYLCASSSLGETVNPNYGYTFGSGTRLTVV.

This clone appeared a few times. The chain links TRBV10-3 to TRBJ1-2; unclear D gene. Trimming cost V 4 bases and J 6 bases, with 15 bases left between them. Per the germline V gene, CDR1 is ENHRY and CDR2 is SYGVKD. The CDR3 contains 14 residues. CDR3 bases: TGTGCCATCAGTGCCACCGACGGGCCGGATGGCTACACCTTC. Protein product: CAISATDGPDGYTF.

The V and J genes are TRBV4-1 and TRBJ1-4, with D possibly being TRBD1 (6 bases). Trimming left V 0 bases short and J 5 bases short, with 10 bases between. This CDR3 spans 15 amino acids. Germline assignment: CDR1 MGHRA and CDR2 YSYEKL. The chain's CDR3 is CASSQDQGRNEKLFF. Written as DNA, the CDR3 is TGCGCCAGCAGCCAAGATCAGGGGAGGAATGAAAAACTGTTTTTT.

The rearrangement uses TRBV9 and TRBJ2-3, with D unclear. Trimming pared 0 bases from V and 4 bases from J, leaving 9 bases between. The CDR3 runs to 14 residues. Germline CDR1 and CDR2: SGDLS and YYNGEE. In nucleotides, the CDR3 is TGTGCCAGCAGCGTAGTTAACCCGTCAGATACGCAGTATTTT. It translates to CASSVVNPSDTQYF.

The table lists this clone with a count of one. CDR3 residues: CASNQIRGARGELFF. In DNA form, the CDR3 reads TGTGCCAGCAATCAGATTCGGGGGGCACGAGGGGAGCTGTTTTTT. The V and J genes are TRBV2 and TRBJ2-2, with a tentative D call TRBD2 (7 bases). The CDR3 sequence is 15 residues long. Trimming pared 7 bases from V and 8 bases from J, leaving 20 bases between. Germline lookup yields CDR1 SNHLY and CDR2 FYNNEI.

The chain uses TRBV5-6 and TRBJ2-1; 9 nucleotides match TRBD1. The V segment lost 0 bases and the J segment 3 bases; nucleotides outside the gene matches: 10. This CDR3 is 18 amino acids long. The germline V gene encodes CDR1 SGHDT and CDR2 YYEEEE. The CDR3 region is CASSLDPGGTGNYNEQFF. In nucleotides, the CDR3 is TGTGCCAGCAGCTTGGACCCCGGAGGGACAGGGAACTACAATGAGCAGTTCTTC.

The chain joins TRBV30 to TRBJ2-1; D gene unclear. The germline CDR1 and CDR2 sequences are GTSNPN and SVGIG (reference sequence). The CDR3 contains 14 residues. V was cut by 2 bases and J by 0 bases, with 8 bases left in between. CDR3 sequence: CAWSRSGSYNEQFF. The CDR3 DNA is TGTGCCTGGAGTCGGTCCGGCTCCTACAATGAGCAGTTCTTC. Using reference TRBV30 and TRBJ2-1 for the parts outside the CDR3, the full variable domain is SQTIHQWPATLVQPVGSPLSLECTVEGTSNPNLYWYRQAAGRGLQLLFYSVGIGQISSEVPQNLSASRPQDRQFILSSKKLLLSDSGFYLCAWSRSGSYNEQFFGPGTRLTVL.

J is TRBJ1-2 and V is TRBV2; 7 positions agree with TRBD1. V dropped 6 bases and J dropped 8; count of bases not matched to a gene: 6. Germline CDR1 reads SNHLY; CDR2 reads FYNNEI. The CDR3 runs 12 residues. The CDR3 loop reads CASRIDRDGYTF. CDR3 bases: TGTGCCAGCAGAATCGACAGGGACGGCTACACCTTC.

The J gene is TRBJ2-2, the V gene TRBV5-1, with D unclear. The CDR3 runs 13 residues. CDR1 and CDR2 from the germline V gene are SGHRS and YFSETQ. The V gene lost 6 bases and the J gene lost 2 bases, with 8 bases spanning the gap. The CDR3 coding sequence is TGCGCCAGCAATACAGCAAACACCGGGGAGCTGTTTTTT. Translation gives CASNTANTGELFF. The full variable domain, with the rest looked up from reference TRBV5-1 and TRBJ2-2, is KAGVTQTPRYLIKTRGQQVTLSCSPISGHRSVSWYQQTPGQGLQFLFEYFSETQRNKGNFPGRFSGRQFSNSRSEMNVSTLELGDSALYLCASNTANTGELFFGEGSRLTVL.

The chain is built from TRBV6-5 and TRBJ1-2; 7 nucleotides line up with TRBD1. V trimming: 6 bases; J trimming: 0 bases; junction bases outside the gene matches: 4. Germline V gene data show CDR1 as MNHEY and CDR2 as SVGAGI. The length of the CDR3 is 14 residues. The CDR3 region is CASRRDSTNYGYTF. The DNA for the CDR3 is TGTGCCAGCAGACGGGACAGCACTAACTATGGCTACACCTTC.

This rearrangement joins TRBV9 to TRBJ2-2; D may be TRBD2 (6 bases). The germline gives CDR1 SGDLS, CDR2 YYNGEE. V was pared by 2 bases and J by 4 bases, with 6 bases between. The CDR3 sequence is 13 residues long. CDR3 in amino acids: CASSVSGTGELFF. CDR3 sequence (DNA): TGTGCCAGCAGCGTTAGCGGCACCGGGGAGCTGTTTTTT.

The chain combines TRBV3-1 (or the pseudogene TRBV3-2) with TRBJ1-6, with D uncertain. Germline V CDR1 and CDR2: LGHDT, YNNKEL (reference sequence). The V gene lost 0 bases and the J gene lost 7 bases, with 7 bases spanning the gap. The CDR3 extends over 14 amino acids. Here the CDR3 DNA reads TGTGCCAGCAGCCAAGATCTGCGGAATTCACCCCTCCACTTT. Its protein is CASSQDLRNSPLHF.

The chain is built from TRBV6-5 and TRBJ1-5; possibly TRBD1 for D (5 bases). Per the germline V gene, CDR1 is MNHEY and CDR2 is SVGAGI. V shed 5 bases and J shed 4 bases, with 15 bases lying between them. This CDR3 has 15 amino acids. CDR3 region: CASSPGGNRNQPQHF. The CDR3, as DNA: TGTGCCAGCAGTCCGGGGGGGAATCGAAATCAGCCCCAGCATTTT.

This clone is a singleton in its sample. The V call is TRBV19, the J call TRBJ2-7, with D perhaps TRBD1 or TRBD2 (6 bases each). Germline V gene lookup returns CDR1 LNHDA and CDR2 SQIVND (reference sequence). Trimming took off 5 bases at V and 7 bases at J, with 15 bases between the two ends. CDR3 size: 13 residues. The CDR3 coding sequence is TGTGCCAGTAGTGGCCGGGGGCTGAGTGAGCAGTACTTC. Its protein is CASSGRGLSEQYF.

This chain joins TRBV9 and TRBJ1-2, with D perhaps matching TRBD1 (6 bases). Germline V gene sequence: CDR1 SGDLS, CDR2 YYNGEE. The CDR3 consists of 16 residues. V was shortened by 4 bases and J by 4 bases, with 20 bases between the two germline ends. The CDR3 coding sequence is TGTGCCAGCAGCAAAAATCAGGGGACCCGCTCCTATGGCTACACCTTC. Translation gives CASSKNQGTRSYGYTF.

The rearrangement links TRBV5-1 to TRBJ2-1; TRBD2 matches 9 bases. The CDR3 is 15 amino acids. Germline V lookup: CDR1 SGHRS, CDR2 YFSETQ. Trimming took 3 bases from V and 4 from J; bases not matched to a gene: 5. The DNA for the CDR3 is TGCGCCAGCAGCTCAAGCGGGGGGCGATACAATGAGCAGTTCTTC. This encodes CASSSSGGRYNEQFF.

The CDR3 here is CASSYAGQGYGYTF. The CDR3 DNA is TGTGCCAGCAGTTACGCGGGGCAGGGCTATGGCTACACCTTC. The chain carries TRBV6-5 and TRBJ1-2; tentatively, D is TRBD1 (5 bases). The CDR3 totals 14 residues. The germline V gene encodes CDR1 MNHEY and CDR2 SVGAGI. The V end lost 2 bases, the J end lost 4 bases, and 11 bases lay between the germline ends.

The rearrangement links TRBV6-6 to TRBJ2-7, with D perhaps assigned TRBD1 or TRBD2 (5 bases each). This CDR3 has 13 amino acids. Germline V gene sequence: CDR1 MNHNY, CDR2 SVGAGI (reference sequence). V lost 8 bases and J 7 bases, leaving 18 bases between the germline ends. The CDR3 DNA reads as TGTGCCAGCGGGGCAGGGAGTCCGGGTGAGCAGTACTTC. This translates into CASGAGSPGEQYF.

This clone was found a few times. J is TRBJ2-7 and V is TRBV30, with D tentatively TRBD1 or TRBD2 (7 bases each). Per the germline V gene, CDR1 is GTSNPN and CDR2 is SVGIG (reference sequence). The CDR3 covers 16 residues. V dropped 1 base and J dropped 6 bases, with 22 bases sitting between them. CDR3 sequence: CAWSAVGRGRWAEQYF. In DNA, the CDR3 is TGTGCCTGGAGTGCCGTGGGGAGGGGGCGGTGGGCCGAGCAGTACTTC.

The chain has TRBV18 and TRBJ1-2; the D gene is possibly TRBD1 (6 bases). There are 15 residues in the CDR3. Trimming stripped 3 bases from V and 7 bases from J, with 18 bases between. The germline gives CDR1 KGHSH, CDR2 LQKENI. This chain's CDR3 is CASSPAYAGESGYTF. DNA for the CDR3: TGTGCCAGCTCACCCGCCTATGCAGGGGAGAGTGGCTACACCTTC.

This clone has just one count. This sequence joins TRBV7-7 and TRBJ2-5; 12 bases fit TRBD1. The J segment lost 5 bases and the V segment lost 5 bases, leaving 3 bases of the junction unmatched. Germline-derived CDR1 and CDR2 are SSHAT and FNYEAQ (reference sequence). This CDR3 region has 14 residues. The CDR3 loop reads CASSPGQGAETQYF. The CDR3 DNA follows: TGTGCCAGCAGCCCGGGACAGGGGGCCGAGACCCAGTACTTC. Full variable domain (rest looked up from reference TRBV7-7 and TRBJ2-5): GAGVSQSPRYKVTKRGQDVTLRCDPISSHATLYWYQQALGQGPEFLTYFNYEAQPDKSGLPSDRFSAERPEGSISTLTIQRTEQRDSAMYRCASSPGQGAETQYFGPGTRLLVL.

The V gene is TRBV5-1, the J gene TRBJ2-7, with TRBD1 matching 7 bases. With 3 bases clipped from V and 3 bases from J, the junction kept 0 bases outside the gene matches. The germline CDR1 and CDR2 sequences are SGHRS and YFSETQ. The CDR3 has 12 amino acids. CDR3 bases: TGCGCCAGCAGCTGGGACAGCTACGAGCAGTACTTC. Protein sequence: CASSWDSYEQYF.

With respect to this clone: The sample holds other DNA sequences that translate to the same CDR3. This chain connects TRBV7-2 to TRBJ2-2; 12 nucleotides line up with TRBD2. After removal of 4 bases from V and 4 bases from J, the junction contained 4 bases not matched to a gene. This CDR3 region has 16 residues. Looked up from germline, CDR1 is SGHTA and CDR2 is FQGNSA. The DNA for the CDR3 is TGTGCCAGCAGCTCGGGACTAGCGGGCCCCACCGGGGAGCTGTTTTTT. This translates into CASSSGLAGPTGELFF. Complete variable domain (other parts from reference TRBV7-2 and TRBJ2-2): GAGVSQSPSNKVTEKGKDVELRCDPISGHTALYWYRQSLGQGLEFLIYFQGNSAPDKSGLPSDRFSAERTGGSVSTLTIQRTQQEDSAVYLCASSSGLAGPTGELFFGEGSRLTVL.

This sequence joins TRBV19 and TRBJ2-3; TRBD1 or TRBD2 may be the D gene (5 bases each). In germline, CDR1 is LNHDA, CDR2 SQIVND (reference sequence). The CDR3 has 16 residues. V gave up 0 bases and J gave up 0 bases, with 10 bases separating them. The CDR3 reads CASSIDRGSSTDTQYF. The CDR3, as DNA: TGTGCCAGTAGTATAGATCGGGGCAGTAGCACAGATACGCAGTATTTT.

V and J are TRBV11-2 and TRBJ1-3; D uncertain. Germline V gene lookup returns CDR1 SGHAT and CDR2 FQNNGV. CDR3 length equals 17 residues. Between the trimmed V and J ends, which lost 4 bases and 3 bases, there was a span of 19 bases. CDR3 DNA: TGTGCCAGCAGCTCGTACCAAGCGACGTTCGGTGGAAACACCATATATTTT. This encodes CASSSYQATFGGNTIYF.